This T cell receptor beta chain was documented in a study of blood T cell repertoires in COVID-19. Across the whole study: Samples representing acute and convalescent COVID-19 were sourced from the United States, Italy and Spain. PBMCs, B-cell-depleted T cells, or T cells were the source of the cDNA or gDNA that made up the material.

V lost 3 bases and J 2 bases, leaving 13 bases between the germline ends. The length of the CDR3 is 14 residues. Germline CDR1 is SQVTM and CDR2 is ANQGSEA. Original handling: For nucleated cells, counts were estimated from reference gene primer amplification. This table comes from immunoSEQ multiplex PCR, and its TCRdb copy is limited to in-frame clones, with some not included. That table supplies the V and J calls and clone size; D and trimming were determined from the DNA. The sample holds approximately 85,000 clones, roughly 87% seen once. The gene calls are TRBV29-1 and TRBJ1-2; D is unclear. The TCR comes from a woman between 45 and 60 years old with active or convalescent COVID-19. Sequenced: peripheral blood. DNA of the CDR3: TGCAGCGTTGAGGCGGAGGCGCTAAACTATGGCTACACCTTC. The encoded protein is CSVEAEALNYGYTF.